This TCR beta chain was recovered during a study of T cells in Graves' hyperthyroidism and ophthalmopathy. For the study at large: Pretreatment peripheral blood was obtained at initial diagnosis.

It was RNA transcripts that yielded the amplified TCR beta CDR3 regions. The primer set for the first-round RT-PCR of the TCR CDR3 was HTBI. In TCRdb, the multiplex PCR reads were re-called with MiXCR into one record per CDR3 protein. The profile shows under 800,000 distinct CDR3 sequences, less than 15% of them singletons. CDR1 and CDR2 from the germline V gene are MDHEN and SYDVKM. This CDR3 is 15 amino acids long. Losses at the gene ends were 7 bases for V and 6 bases for J; bases not matched to a gene: 12. This clonotype has a count of ten or more. The material sequenced was blood. This rearrangement joins TRBV28 to TRBJ2-3; 8 bases are a match to TRBD2. The TCR sequence derives from a woman between 18 and 29 years old with Graves' hyperthyroidism. CDR3 in DNA: TGTGCCAGCACTACACTGAGCGGGAGCCTGGATACGCAGTATTTT. Encoded protein: CASTTLSGSLDTQYF.